A single sample is the source of the 30 T cell receptor beta chains below, sequenced in a study of radiotherapy plus CTLA-4 blockade in lung cancer. Repertoires were generated with immunoSEQ multiplex PCR, while TCRdb's copy carries only in-frame clones and drops some. The table has approximately 65,000 clones, 70% to 85% seen once. The source was peripheral blood, collected from a patient treated with radiotherapy plus ipilimumab. The receptor set was obtained from a human donor with non-small cell lung cancer who had a complete response to radiotherapy plus ipilimumab.

The gene calls are TRBV2 and TRBJ1-5; D is possibly TRBD1 (6 bases). V dropped 0 bases and J dropped 1 base, with 22 bases sitting between them. This CDR3 is 20 amino acids long. The germline gives CDR1 SNHLY, CDR2 FYNNEI. As DNA, the CDR3 is TGTGCCAGCAGTGAAGCGCGAGCGGGGGGCGCAATCTCGAGCAATCAGCCCCAGCATTTT. Its translation is CASSEARAGGAISSNQPQHF. Drawing the rest from reference TRBV2 and TRBJ1-5, the complete variable domain is EPEVTQTPSHQVTQMGQEVILRCVPISNHLYFYWYRQILGQKVEFLVSFYNNEISEKSEIFDDQFSVERPDGSNFTLKIRSTKLEDSAMYFCASSEARAGGAISSNQPQHFGDGTRLSIL.

This clone was seen a handful of times. The rearrangement joins TRBV6-5 to TRBJ2-7; D is unresolved. Trimming took 7 bases from V and 3 from J, leaving 7 bases between them. Per the germline V gene, CDR1 is MNHEY and CDR2 is SVGAGI. The CDR3 totals 11 residues. The CDR3 sequence is CASNHGYEQYF. The CDR3 coding sequence is TGTGCCAGCAATCACGGCTACGAGCAGTACTTC.

The chain uses TRBV5-6 and TRBJ1-2; D gene unclear. The V and J ends lost 0 bases and 2 bases respectively, with 5 bases between them. The germline V gene has CDR1 SGHDT and CDR2 YYEEEE. The CDR3 contains 13 residues. The CDR3 sequence is CASSLGANYGYTF. The CDR3 nucleotides read TGTGCCAGCAGCTTGGGGGCAAACTATGGCTACACCTTC.

The sample holds a few counts of this clone. V gene TRBV5-6 combines with J gene TRBJ1-1, with 9 bases that match TRBD1. This CDR3 is built from 15 residues. The V segment lost 4 bases and the J segment 4 bases; nucleotides outside the gene matches: 8. CDR1 is SGHDT and CDR2 is YYEEEE in the germline V gene. The CDR3 loop reads CASSDTGTGTTEAFF. The CDR3 DNA sequence: TGTGCCAGCAGCGACACCGGGACAGGGACCACTGAAGCTTTCTTT. The full variable domain, its missing parts supplied by reference TRBV5-6 and TRBJ1-1, is DAGVTQSPTHLIKTRGQQVTLRCSPKSGHDTVSWYQQALGQGPQFIFQYYEEEERQRGNFPDRFSGHQFPNYSSELNVNALLLGDSALYLCASSDTGTGTTEAFFGQGTRLTVV.

The rearrangement uses TRBV11-2 and TRBJ2-5, with D perhaps matching TRBD1 (5 bases). V gave up 0 bases and J gave up 5 bases, with 13 bases separating them. CDR1 is SGHAT and CDR2 is FQNNGV in the germline V gene. This CDR3 is built from 15 residues. CDR3 nucleotides: TGTGCCAGCAGCTTAGAATGGGCAGGGTTGGAGACCCAGTACTTC. Its protein product is CASSLEWAGLETQYF.

This CDR3 is CASSLWTYQPQHF. CDR3 nucleotides: TGTGCCAGCAGCTTATGGACCTATCAGCCCCAGCATTTT. The genes are TRBV7-8 and TRBJ1-5; D not certain. The germline V gene encodes CDR1 SGHVS and CDR2 FQNEAQ. Trimming shortened V by 2 bases and J by 5 bases, and 7 bases separated the two germline ends. The length of the CDR3 is 13 residues.

This clone was found a few times. V gene TRBV21-1 combines with J gene TRBJ2-7; the D call of TRBD2 is as the table states it, not checked on the DNA. TRBV21-1 is a pseudogene locus. The CDR3 runs to 13 residues. The CDR3 reads CASIKGGLTGQYV. CDR3 in DNA: TGTGCCAGCATCAAAGGAGGGCTGACTGGGCAGTACGTC.

V and J are TRBV7-2 and TRBJ1-3; no clear D gene. In germline, CDR1 is SGHTA, CDR2 FQGNSA. Trimming shortened V by 5 bases and J by 0 bases, and 8 bases separated the two germline ends. The CDR3 consists of 14 residues. The CDR3 nucleotides read TGTGCCAGCAGCCTCGGTTACTCTGGAAACACCATATATTTT. Its protein product is CASSLGYSGNTIYF. The full variable domain, rest sourced from reference TRBV7-2 and TRBJ1-3, is GAGVSQSPSNKVTEKGKDVELRCDPISGHTALYWYRQSLGQGLEFLIYFQGNSAPDKSGLPSDRFSAERTGGSVSTLTIQRTQQEDSAVYLCASSLGYSGNTIYFGEGSWLTVV.

The V call is TRBV5-1, the J call TRBJ2-2; D gene ambiguous. Trimming removed 0 bases at V and 6 bases at J, with 6 bases between. CDR1 SGHRS and CDR2 YFSETQ come from the germline V gene. The CDR3 totals 13 residues. CDR3 protein: CASSLVGSGELFF. The CDR3 DNA reads as TGCGCCAGCAGCTTGGTTGGTTCCGGGGAGCTGTTTTTT.

V usage is TRBV9 and J usage is TRBJ2-5; perhaps TRBD2 as D (5 bases). The length of the CDR3 is 13 residues. CDR1 SGDLS and CDR2 YYNGEE come from the germline V gene. V was trimmed by 0 bases and J by 3 bases, leaving 6 bases between them. CDR3 nucleotide sequence: TGTGCCAGCAGCGTAGGAGCGGAAGAGACCCAGTACTTC. Translated, it gives CASSVGAEETQYF.

The chain links TRBV7-9 to TRBJ1-2, with no clear D. Trimming cost V 6 bases and J 3 bases, with 17 bases left between them. CDR1 and CDR2 from the germline V gene are SEHNR and FQNEAQ (reference sequence). The CDR3 totals 15 residues. This CDR3 reads CASSPALTPDYGYTF. For the CDR3, the DNA is TGTGCCAGCAGTCCGGCCCTTACTCCGGACTATGGCTACACCTTC.

The chain uses TRBV6-1 and TRBJ1-1; D gene uncertain. Germline CDR1 and CDR2: MNHNS and SASEGT. The CDR3 sequence is 14 residues long. V lost 1 base and J lost 2, with 8 bases in between. CDR3 bases: TGTGCCAGCAGTGAAGACCGGGGAAACACTGAAGCTTTCTTT. Translated, it gives CASSEDRGNTEAFF.

The chain carries TRBV9 and TRBJ1-5, with TRBD1 matching 9 bases. Trimming at V came to 3 bases and at J to 3 bases, leaving 7 bases not matched to a gene. Germline lookup yields CDR1 SGDLS and CDR2 YYNGEE. The CDR3 runs to 16 residues. The CDR3 DNA reads TGTGCCAGCAGCGCCCACGGGACAGGGATCAATCAGCCCCAGCATTTT. This sequence encodes CASSAHGTGINQPQHF. The variable domain in full, completed from reference TRBV9 and TRBJ1-5, reads DSGVTQTPKHLITATGQRVTLRCSPRSGDLSVYWYQQSLDQGLQFLIQYYNGEERAKGNILERFSAQQFPDLHSELNLSSLELGDSALYFCASSAHGTGINQPQHFGDGTRLSIL.

This chain uses TRBV18 with TRBJ2-7; D is uncertain. Per germline, CDR1 KGHSH and CDR2 LQKENI. The CDR3 runs to 17 residues. V was trimmed by 0 bases and J by 0 bases, leaving 15 bases between them. This CDR3 is CASSPPNSAPGSYEQYF. In nucleotides, the CDR3 is TGTGCCAGCTCACCACCTAATTCCGCTCCCGGCTCCTACGAGCAGTACTTC.

This clone was found a few times. The chain's CDR3 is CASSLPQDRDDEKLFF. CDR3 DNA sequence: TGTGCCAGCAGTCTACCCCAGGACAGAGACGATGAAAAACTGTTTTTT. The gene calls are TRBV27 and TRBJ1-4; perhaps TRBD1 as D (6 bases). V was cut by 5 bases and J by 6 bases, with 19 bases left in between. Germline V gene data show CDR1 as MNHEY and CDR2 as SMNVEV (reference sequence). The CDR3 loop spans 16 amino acids.

This clone was counted once. The rearrangement links TRBV29-1 to TRBJ1-1; TRBD1 matches at 10 bases. Germline CDR1 reads SQVTM; CDR2 reads ANQGSEA. The J segment lost 1 base and the V segment lost 1 base, leaving 9 bases of the junction unmatched. The CDR3 has 17 amino acids. The DNA of the CDR3 is TGCAGCGTTGAAGCCCCTGACAGGGGGCATGAGAACACTGAAGCTTTCTTT. Residues: CSVEAPDRGHENTEAFF.

V gene TRBV9 combines with J gene TRBJ2-3; 7 bases line up with TRBD1. The CDR3 is 14 residues long. The germline gives CDR1 SGDLS, CDR2 YYNGEE. The V gene end was trimmed by 3 bases and the J gene end by 2 bases; junction bases not matched to a gene: 3. The CDR3 region is CASSAQGNTDTQYF. CDR3 bases: TGTGCCAGCAGCGCACAGGGGAACACAGATACGCAGTATTTT.

The rearrangement links TRBV19 to TRBJ2-3, with a weak D call TRBD1 (6 bases). V shed 1 base and J shed 2 bases, with 10 bases lying between them. This CDR3 has 15 amino acids. Germline loops: CDR1 LNHDA, CDR2 SQIVND (reference sequence). Here the CDR3 DNA reads TGTGCCAGTAGTATAGGCGGACAGAACACAGATACGCAGTATTTT. This sequence encodes CASSIGGQNTDTQYF.

The chain has TRBV6-1 and TRBJ1-2; 8 nucleotides line up with TRBD1. Germline V CDR1 and CDR2: MNHNS, SASEGT. The trim removed 6 bases at V and 4 bases at J, leaving 10 bases unmatched. The CDR3 has 15 amino acids. The CDR3 DNA sequence: TGTGCCAGCAGCGCCGGACAGGGAGGTTCCTATGGCTACACCTTC. It encodes CASSAGQGGSYGYTF.

The chain carries TRBV18 and TRBJ1-2, with TRBD1 matching 7 bases. There are 15 residues in the CDR3. Trimming took 0 bases from V and 4 from J; bases not matched to a gene: 5. Per the germline V gene, CDR1 is KGHSH and CDR2 is LQKENI. CDR3 protein: CASSPPGGGGYGYTF. The CDR3, as DNA: TGTGCCAGCTCACCACCAGGAGGGGGCGGCTATGGCTACACCTTC.

The V and J genes are TRBV13 and TRBJ2-5; 7 bases agree with TRBD2. The CDR3 sequence is 14 residues long. From germline, CDR1 is PRHDT and CDR2 FYEKMQ (reference sequence). V dropped 5 bases and J dropped 2; count of bases not matched to a gene: 5. The CDR3 nucleotides read TGTGCCAGCAGCGTACTCGGGGGGCAAGAGACCCAGTACTTC. Translated: CASSVLGGQETQYF.

This rearrangement joins TRBV6-6 to TRBJ1-5; tentatively, D is TRBD1 (5 bases). The CDR3 runs to 13 residues. Trimming shortened V by 3 bases and J by 5 bases, and 8 bases separated the two germline ends. The germline V gene encodes CDR1 MNHNY and CDR2 SVGAGI (reference sequence). The chain's CDR3 is CASSYLGDQPQHF. DNA for the CDR3: TGTGCCAGCAGTTATCTAGGGGATCAGCCCCAGCATTTT.

CDR3 coding DNA: TGTGCCAGCAGCTTGGGGACAGGGGGCGGTTTCTATGGCTACACCTTC. Translated: CASSLGTGGGFYGYTF. The rearrangement uses TRBV5-4 and TRBJ1-2; TRBD1 agrees at 11 bases. The CDR3 is 16 amino acids. Germline V gene lookup returns CDR1 SGHNT and CDR2 YYREEE (reference sequence). The J segment lost 4 bases and the V segment lost 0 bases, leaving 5 bases of the junction unmatched.

The CDR3 here is CASSRLDQYRYF. As DNA, the CDR3 is TGTGCCAGCAGCCGATTAGACCAGTATCGGTACTTC. This chain joins TRBV7-9 and TRBJ2-4; no reliable D call. V lost 5 bases to trimming and J lost 15 bases, with 17 bases between them. The CDR3 loop spans 12 amino acids. CDR1 and CDR2 (germline): SEHNR, FQNEAQ (reference sequence).

This clone showed up just a few times. The chain joins TRBV6-5 to TRBJ2-7, with D possibly TRBD1 on 5 matching bases. V was trimmed by 5 bases and J by 4 bases, leaving 12 bases between them. Germline V gene sequence: CDR1 MNHEY, CDR2 SVGAGI. The CDR3 runs to 13 residues. The CDR3 spells CASSPGDSYEQYV. CDR3 DNA sequence: TGTGCCAGCAGTCCAGGAGACAGTTACGAGCAGTACGTC.

This clone was seen a handful of times. The chain uses TRBV21-1 and TRBJ1-3. TRBV21-1 is noted as a pseudogene. There are 12 residues in the CDR3. CDR3 coding DNA: TGTGCCAGCAGCAGTTGGTCATACACCATATATTTT. Amino acid sequence: CASSSWSYTIYF.

V is TRBV4-3 and J is TRBJ2-6; tentative D call: TRBD1 (6 bases). CDR3 length equals 18 residues. The V end lost 0 bases, the J end lost 3 bases, and 15 bases lay between the germline ends. Germline CDR1 and CDR2: LGHNA and YSLEER. This CDR3 is CASSQETTGSSGANVLTF. The CDR3, as DNA: TGCGCCAGCAGCCAAGAGACCACAGGGAGCAGTGGGGCCAACGTCCTGACTTTC.

This rearrangement joins TRBV29-1 to TRBJ1-3, with unresolved D. CDR1 SQVTM and CDR2 ANQGSEA come from the germline V gene. The CDR3 length is 13 residues. V dropped 6 bases and J dropped 0 bases, with 9 bases sitting between them. For the CDR3, the DNA is TGCAGCGTCAAACAGAGCTCTGGAAACACCATATATTTT. It translates to CSVKQSSGNTIYF.

The chain has TRBV9 and TRBJ2-1; 12 nucleotides match TRBD2. Trimming cost V 3 bases and J 3 bases; bases outside gene matches: 1. CDR3 length: 15 amino acids. Germline V gene sequence: CDR1 SGDLS, CDR2 YYNGEE. As DNA, the CDR3 is TGTGCCAGCAGCGCACTAGCGGGAGGCTACAATGAGCAGTTCTTC. Its translation is CASSALAGGYNEQFF.

The rearrangement uses TRBV19 and TRBJ2-3; 9 nucleotides match TRBD2. With V trimmed by 11 bases and J by 1 base, 7 bases remained unmatched. The CDR3 extends over 14 amino acids. The germline V gene has CDR1 LNHDA and CDR2 SQIVND (reference sequence). The CDR3 loop reads CASRAGGGTDTQYF. CDR3 sequence (DNA): TGTGCCTCAAGAGCGGGGGGCGGCACAGATACGCAGTATTTT.